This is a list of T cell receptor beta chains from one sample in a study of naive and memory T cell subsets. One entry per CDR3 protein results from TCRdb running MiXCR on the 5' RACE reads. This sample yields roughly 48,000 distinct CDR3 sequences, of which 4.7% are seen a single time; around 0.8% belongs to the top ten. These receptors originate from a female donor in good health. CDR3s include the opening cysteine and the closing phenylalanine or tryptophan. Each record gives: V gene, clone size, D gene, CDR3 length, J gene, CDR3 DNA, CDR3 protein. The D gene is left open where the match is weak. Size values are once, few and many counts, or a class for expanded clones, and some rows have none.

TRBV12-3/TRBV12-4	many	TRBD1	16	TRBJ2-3	TGTGCCAGCAGACCCGTGGACAGGGAAGGCACAGATACGCAGTATTTT	CASRPVDREGTDTQYF
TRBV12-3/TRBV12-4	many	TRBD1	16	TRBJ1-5	TGTGCCAGCAGTCCACAGGGGGCGCATATCAATCAGCCCCAGCATTTT	CASSPQGAHINQPQHF
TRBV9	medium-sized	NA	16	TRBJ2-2	TGTGCCAGCAGCCTAGAGGGGAGTTCTGACACCGGGGAGCTGTTTTTT	CASSLEGSSDTGELFF
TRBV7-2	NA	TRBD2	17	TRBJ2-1	TGTGCCAGCAGCTTAATCCCGACTAGCGGGAGAATCAGTGAGCAGTTCTTC	CASSLIPTSGRISEQFF
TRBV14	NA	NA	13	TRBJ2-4	TGTGCCAGCAGCCAAGTTGGTCCAAACATTCAGTACTTC	CASSQVGPNIQYF
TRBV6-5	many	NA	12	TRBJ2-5	TGTGCCAGCAGGGGGGGAGCAGAGACCCAGTACTTC	CASRGGAETQYF
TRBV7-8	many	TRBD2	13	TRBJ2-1	TGTGCCAGCAGCTTTAGCGGGAGGGGTGAGCAGTTCTTC	CASSFSGRGEQFF
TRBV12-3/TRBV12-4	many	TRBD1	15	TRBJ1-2	TGTGCCAGCAGTCCGAGGACAGGGGGTTACTATGGCTACACCTTC	CASSPRTGGYYGYTF
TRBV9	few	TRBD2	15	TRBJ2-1	TGTGCCAGCAGCGTAGAGGGACTAGTCTACAATGAGCAGTTCTTC	CASSVEGLVYNEQFF
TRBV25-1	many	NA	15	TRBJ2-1	TGTGCCAGCAGTGGGTATAGCGGAAACTACAATGAGCAGTTCTTC	CASSGYSGNYNEQFF
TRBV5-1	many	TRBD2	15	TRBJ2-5	TGCGCCAGCAGCTTGGTGGCTAGCGGGAGGGAGACCCAGTACTTC	CASSLVASGRETQYF
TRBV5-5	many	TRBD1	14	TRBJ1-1	TGTGCCAGCAGCGGCACGACAGGGGGCACTGAAGCTTTCTTT	CASSGTTGGTEAFF
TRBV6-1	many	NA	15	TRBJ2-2	TGTGCCAGCAGTGAAGCGAAGCGGAGGACCGGGGAGCTGTTTTTT	CASSEAKRRTGELFF
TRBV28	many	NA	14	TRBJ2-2	TGTGCCAGCATCCGGTACAGGAACACCGGGGAGCTGTTTTTT	CASIRYRNTGELFF
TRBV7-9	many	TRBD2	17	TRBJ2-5	TGTGCCAGCAGCTTAGTCCTAGCGGGACCCTACCAAGAGACCCAGTACTTC	CASSLVLAGPYQETQYF
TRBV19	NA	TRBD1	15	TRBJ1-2	TGTGCCAGTAGTCCCGCGGGACAGGGGGTGTTTGGCTACACCTTC	CASSPAGQGVFGYTF
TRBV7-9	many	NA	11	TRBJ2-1	TGTGCCAGCAGACCCGGGTATGAGCAGTTCTTC	CASRPGYEQFF
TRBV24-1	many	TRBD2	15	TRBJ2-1	TGTGCCACCAGTGATCCGACTAGCGGTTACAATGAGCAGTTCTTC	CATSDPTSGYNEQFF
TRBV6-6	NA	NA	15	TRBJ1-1	TGTGCCAGCAGTTGGGGGTCCAGGGATGCCACTGAAGCTTTCTTT	CASSWGSRDATEAFF
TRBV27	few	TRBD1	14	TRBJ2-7	TGTGCCACCCAACGACAGGGGGCTTCCTACGAGCAGTACTTC	CATQRQGASYEQYF
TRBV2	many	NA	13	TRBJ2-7	TGTGCCAGCAGTGGCAGGTCTACGTGGGGGCAGTACTTC	CASSGRSTWGQYF
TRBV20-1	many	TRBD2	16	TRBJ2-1	TGCAGTGCTAGGCCTAGCGGAAAAGGATCCTACAATGAGCAGTTCTTC	CSARPSGKGSYNEQFF
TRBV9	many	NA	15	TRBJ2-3	TGTGCCAGCAGCGTACTTGTGGGAGGCACAGATACGCAGTATTTT	CASSVLVGGTDTQYF
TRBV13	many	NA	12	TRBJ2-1	TGTGCCAGCAGCTTAGGCCGCAGGGAGCAGTTCTTC	CASSLGRREQFF
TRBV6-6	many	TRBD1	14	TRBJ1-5	TGTGCCAGCAGTTTGGACAGGGGCAATCAGCCCCAGCATTTT	CASSLDRGNQPQHF
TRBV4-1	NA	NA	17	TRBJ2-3	TGCGCCAGCAGCCAAGAAGAGAGGGCAGTTAGCACAGATACGCAGTATTTT	CASSQEERAVSTDTQYF
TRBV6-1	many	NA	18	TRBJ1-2	TGTGCCAGCAGTGCCAGACTCCCGACAGGAGGGAGATCCTATGGCTACACCTTC	CASSARLPTGGRSYGYTF
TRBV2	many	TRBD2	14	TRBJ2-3	TGTGCCAGCAGGACTAGCGGGAGCACAGATACGCAGTATTTT	CASRTSGSTDTQYF
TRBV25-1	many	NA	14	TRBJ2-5	TGTGCCAGCAGTGAAAGGATATGGGGAGAGACCCAGTACTTC	CASSERIWGETQYF
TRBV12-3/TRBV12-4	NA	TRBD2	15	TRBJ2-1	TGTGCCACCAACCCCTGGGGGACTAGCTTGGGTGAGCAGTTCTTC	CATNPWGTSLGEQFF
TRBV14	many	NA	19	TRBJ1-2	TGTGCCAGCAGCCGTCCGAGCGGGGATTATCCCACCGCCCACTATGGCTACACCTTC	CASSRPSGDYPTAHYGYTF
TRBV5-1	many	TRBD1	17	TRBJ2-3	TGCGCCAGCAGCTTGATGCCGGGACAGGCTATCGGAGATACGCAGTATTTT	CASSLMPGQAIGDTQYF
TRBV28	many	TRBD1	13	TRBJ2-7	TGTGCCAGCTGGCGGGACAGGGGTTACGAGCAGTACTTC	CASWRDRGYEQYF
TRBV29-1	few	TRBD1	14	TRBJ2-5	TGCAGCGTTGTGGGACAGGGATGTGGAGAGACCCAGTACTTC	CSVVGQGCGETQYF
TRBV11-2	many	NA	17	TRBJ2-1	TGTGCCAGCAGCCCCAGCGGGCCCATTAGCTCCTACAATGAGCAGTTCTTC	CASSPSGPISSYNEQFF
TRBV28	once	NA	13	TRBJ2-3	TGTGCCAGCAGGCACACCAGCAATCAGCCCCAGTATTTT	CASRHTSNQPQYF
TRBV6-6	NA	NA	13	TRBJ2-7	TGTGCCAGCAGTTACGGGAAGTCCTACGAGCAGTACTTC	CASSYGKSYEQYF